The source of this T cell receptor (beta chain) is a study of blood T cell repertoires in COVID-19. Assay used: immunoSEQ multiplex PCR; TCRdb lists only in-frame clones, some missing. Here the sample spans about 64,000 clones, 70% to 85% being singletons. Germline values: CDR1 SGDLS, CDR2 YYNGEE. Trimming took off 0 bases at V and 0 bases at J, with 11 bases between the two ends. The CDR3 is 16 amino acids. The receptor's source is a woman aged 55-70 years with acute or convalescent COVID-19. This chain links TRBV9 with TRBJ2-3, with TRBD2 as a possible D gene (6 bases). Sequences were obtained from peripheral blood. The CDR3 spells CASSVDAGSSTDTQYF. The CDR3 DNA reads as TGTGCCAGCAGCGTAGATGCGGGGTCGAGCACAGATACGCAGTATTTT.